One and the same sample provided the 20 T cell receptor beta chains below, sequenced in a study of shared clonotypes between healthy human individuals (TCRdb year 2020). Libraries were made using the immunoSEQ multiplex PCR assay. The clones in this table, taken by TCRdb from immuneACCESS, are in-frame only. Not every clone is retained; where verified, under half of the shortfall comes from an unresolved V gene, and the cause of the rest is unknown. The sample table shows 650,000 to 800,000 clones, and around 90% are seen once. The ten largest clones take up approximately 22% of the sample. For the CD8 naive samples, CD45RO-negative cells were positively selected for CCR7, yielding a CD45RA+CCR7+ population from which TemRA cells were excluded. Sequencing input: naive CD8+ T cells sorted from blood. What this sample's cell subset or site label stands for: CD45RA+CCR7+. Source of these receptors: a man aged 25-45 years in good health.

This clone was counted only a few times. The V and J genes are TRBV6-5 and TRBJ2-7; unclear D gene. The V gene lost 2 bases and the J gene lost 7 bases, with 6 bases spanning the gap. The germline gives CDR1 MNHEY, CDR2 SVGAGI. The length of the CDR3 is 11 residues. CDR3 region: CASSYTGEQYF. The CDR3 DNA is TGTGCCAGCAGTTACACGGGTGAGCAGTACTTC.

The V and J genes are TRBV6-5 and TRBJ2-1; D is uncertain. This CDR3 is 15 amino acids long. V was cut by 6 bases and J by 0 bases, with 12 bases left in between. Germline V CDR1 and CDR2: MNHEY, SVGAGI. CDR3 sequence: CASSHSDSSYNEQFF. CDR3 bases: TGTGCCAGCAGCCACTCTGACTCCTCCTACAATGAGCAGTTCTTC.

This clone was counted a single time. The CDR3 nucleotides read TGTGCCAGCAGCTTGTTGGAAGGGGCTGGGGCCAACGTCCTGACTTTC. It codes for CASSLLEGAGANVLTF. The J gene is TRBJ2-6, the V gene TRBV5-5, with D maybe TRBD1 (5 bases). V was shortened by 1 base and J by 2 bases, with 10 bases between the two germline ends. The CDR3 extends over 16 amino acids. Germline V gene sequence: CDR1 SGHKS, CDR2 YYEKEE (reference sequence).

The gene calls are TRBV29-1 and TRBJ2-7; 13 bases match TRBD2. With 6 bases clipped from V and 4 bases from J, the junction kept 9 bases outside the gene matches. The CDR3 is 15 amino acids. CDR1 is SQVTM, CDR2 ANQGSEA, per germline. The CDR3: CSVQTSGRFPYEQYF. For the CDR3, the DNA is TGCAGCGTACAGACTAGCGGGAGGTTCCCATACGAGCAGTACTTC.

The chain has TRBV5-4 and TRBJ2-5; 13 bases are a match to TRBD2. The CDR3 is 16 amino acids. Germline CDR1 SGHNT, CDR2 YYREEE (reference sequence). The V and J ends lost 4 bases and 5 bases, in that order; junction bases with no gene match: 8. In DNA form, the CDR3 reads TGTGCCAGCAGCGCCGGACTAGCGGGAGTGAGGGAGACCCAGTACTTC. Translated: CASSAGLAGVRETQYF.

This chain joins TRBV5-1 and TRBJ1-1, with D hard to call. CDR1 and CDR2 from the germline V gene are SGHRS and YFSETQ. The CDR3 has 17 residues. Between the trimmed V and J ends, which lost 1 base and 1 base, there was a span of 17 bases. This chain's CDR3 is CASSLLGFSGTNTEAFF. The CDR3 nucleotides are TGCGCCAGCAGCTTGTTGGGGTTTTCTGGAACGAACACTGAAGCTTTCTTT.

This clone showed up just a few times. The chain carries TRBV13 and TRBJ2-1; 8 bases map to TRBD2. Losses at the gene ends were 2 bases for V and 9 bases for J; bases not matched to a gene: 9. This CDR3 contains 15 residues. The germline V gene encodes CDR1 PRHDT and CDR2 FYEKMQ (reference sequence). The CDR3 nucleotides are TGTGCCAGCAGCTTAAGAACGGGAGGGCTAGGTGAGCAGTTCTTC. This translates into CASSLRTGGLGEQFF.

The chain has TRBV10-2 and TRBJ1-1, with D unclear. This CDR3 has 10 residues. V was cut by 7 bases and J by 0 bases, with 0 bases left in between. Germline V gene sequence: CDR1 WSHSY, CDR2 SAAADI. CDR3 in DNA: TGCGCCAGCATGAACACTGAAGCTTTCTTT. As protein: CASMNTEAFF.

The genes are TRBV11-2 and TRBJ2-5; TRBD2 agrees at 9 bases. Per the germline V gene, CDR1 is SGHAT and CDR2 is FQNNGV. The CDR3 is 16 amino acids. With 1 base clipped from V and 4 bases from J, the junction kept 7 bases outside the gene matches. CDR3 nucleotides: TGTGCCAGCAGCTTAGTCGGCGGGAGGGAAAGAGAGACCCAGTACTTC. This gives the protein CASSLVGGRERETQYF.

In the case of this clone: The sample holds other DNA sequences that translate to the same CDR3. The rearrangement uses TRBV5-4 and TRBJ2-7; TRBD1 aligns across 8 bases. V dropped 4 bases and J dropped 0; count of bases not matched to a gene: 3. The CDR3 is made up of 14 amino acids. The germline V gene encodes CDR1 SGHNT and CDR2 YYREEE (reference sequence). The CDR3 DNA is TGTGCCAGCAGCCGGACAGGGAGCTCCTACGAGCAGTACTTC. This sequence encodes CASSRTGSSYEQYF.

The CDR3 coding sequence is TGTGCCAGCAGCTTAGGGGGACAGGGGCGCCAGCCCCAGCATTTT. It yields the protein CASSLGGQGRQPQHF. The J gene is TRBJ1-5, the V gene TRBV13; 10 nucleotides agree with TRBD1. The CDR3 loop spans 15 amino acids. The V gene's germline CDR1 is PRHDT and CDR2 FYEKMQ (reference sequence). V lost 0 bases, J lost 7 bases, and 3 bases stayed unmatched.

This chain uses TRBV27 with TRBJ1-5; the match to TRBD1 covers 11 bases. The CDR3 has 15 amino acids. The germline gives CDR1 MNHEY, CDR2 SMNVEV (reference sequence). The trim removed 3 bases at V and 4 bases at J, leaving 2 bases unmatched. CDR3 in amino acids: CASSFGQGANQPQHF. The CDR3 DNA reads TGTGCCAGCAGTTTCGGACAGGGGGCGAATCAGCCCCAGCATTTT.

The genes are TRBV7-9 and TRBJ1-1; D gene uncertain. Germline assignment: CDR1 SEHNR and CDR2 FQNEAQ (reference sequence). The V gene lost 4 bases and the J gene lost 13 bases, with 19 bases spanning the gap. CDR3 size: 13 residues. CDR3 DNA sequence: TGTGCCAGCAGCTCGGGGTGGGGTGCCGCTGTTTTCTTT. Translation gives CASSSGWGAAVFF.

On this clone itself: Other DNA sequences in this sample translate to the same CDR3. The chain recombines TRBV29-1 with TRBJ2-1; 8 bases agree with TRBD2. V trimming: 6 bases; J trimming: 4 bases; junction bases outside the gene matches: 5. CDR3 size: 13 residues. CDR1 is SQVTM, CDR2 ANQGSEA, per germline. CDR3 loop: CSVRLANYNEQFF. DNA for the CDR3: TGCAGCGTAAGACTAGCGAATTACAATGAGCAGTTCTTC.

The chain couples TRBV5-6 to TRBJ1-2; the match to TRBD1 covers 8 bases. Trimming removed 0 bases from V and 9 bases from J; junction bases left unmatched: 7. The germline CDR1 and CDR2 sequences are SGHDT and YYEEEE. This CDR3 is 14 amino acids long. The CDR3 DNA follows: TGTGCCAGCAGCTTGGTCGTGACAGGGGAAAGCTACACCTTC. Translating gives CASSLVVTGESYTF.

This clone was counted a single time. The chain couples TRBV7-9 to TRBJ2-1, with 10 positions matching TRBD2. After removal of 4 bases from V and 3 bases from J, the junction contained 3 bases not matched to a gene. This CDR3 comprises 15 residues. Per germline, CDR1 SEHNR and CDR2 FQNEAQ (reference sequence). The CDR3 sequence: CASSSPSGSYNEQFF. The CDR3 DNA reads TGTGCCAGCAGCTCGCCTAGCGGGAGCTACAATGAGCAGTTCTTC.

This chain links TRBV11-3 with TRBJ2-7; 7 bases fit TRBD2. Germline CDR1 is SGHNT and CDR2 is YENEEA. J gave up 0 bases and V 4 bases, and 3 bases lay outside the gene matches. This CDR3 is built from 14 residues. The CDR3 here is CASSSSGLSYEQYF. CDR3 DNA sequence: TGTGCCAGCAGCTCTAGCGGCCTCTCCTACGAGCAGTACTTC.

The chain combines TRBV15 with TRBJ2-3; 13 bases align to TRBD2. Losses at the gene ends were 0 bases for V and 4 bases for J; bases not matched to a gene: 7. The CDR3 is made up of 18 amino acids. Germline CDR1 and CDR2: LNHNV and YYDKDF (reference sequence). The CDR3: CATSRDLGTSGRADTQYF. The CDR3 coding sequence is TGTGCCACCAGCAGAGATCTGGGTACTAGCGGGAGGGCAGATACGCAGTATTTT.

The chain uses TRBV7-9 and TRBJ2-5, with D possibly being TRBD2 (6 bases). The V gene's germline CDR1 is SEHNR and CDR2 FQNEAQ (reference sequence). V was cut by 9 bases and J by 3 bases, with 20 bases left in between. The CDR3 is 15 amino acids. The chain's CDR3 is CASKRTGEPKETQYF. Written as DNA, the CDR3 is TGTGCCAGTAAACGGACGGGAGAGCCGAAAGAGACCCAGTACTTC. Together with reference TRBV7-9 and TRBJ2-5, the CDR3 gives the full variable domain: DTGVSQNPRHKITKRGQNVTFRCDPISEHNRLYWYRQTLGQGPEFLTYFQNEAQLEKSRLLSDRFSAERPKGSFSTLEIQRTEQGDSAMYLCASKRTGEPKETQYFGPGTRLLVL.

The genes are TRBV7-9 and TRBJ2-1, with D tentatively TRBD2 (5 bases). This CDR3 region has 14 residues. Trimming pared 5 bases from V and 10 bases from J, leaving 18 bases between. Per germline, CDR1 SEHNR and CDR2 FQNEAQ (reference sequence). The CDR3 is CASSRGSPLGEQFF. CDR3 DNA: TGTGCCAGCAGCCGAGGGTCTCCCCTAGGGGAGCAGTTCTTC.